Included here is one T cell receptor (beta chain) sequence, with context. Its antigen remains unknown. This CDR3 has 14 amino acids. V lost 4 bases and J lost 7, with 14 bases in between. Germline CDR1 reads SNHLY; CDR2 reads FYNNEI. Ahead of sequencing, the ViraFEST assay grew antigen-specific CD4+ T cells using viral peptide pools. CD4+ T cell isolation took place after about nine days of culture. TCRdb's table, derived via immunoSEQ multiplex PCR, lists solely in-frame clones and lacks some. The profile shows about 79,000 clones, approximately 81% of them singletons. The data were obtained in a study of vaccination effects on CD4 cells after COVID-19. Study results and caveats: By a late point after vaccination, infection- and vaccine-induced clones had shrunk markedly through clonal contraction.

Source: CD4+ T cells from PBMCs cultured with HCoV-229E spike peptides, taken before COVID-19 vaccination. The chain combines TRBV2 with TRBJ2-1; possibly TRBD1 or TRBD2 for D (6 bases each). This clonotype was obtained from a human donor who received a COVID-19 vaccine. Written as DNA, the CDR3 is TGTGCCAGCAGTGGTTCCCGGGGGCGGAATGAGCAGTTCTTC. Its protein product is CASSGSRGRNEQFF. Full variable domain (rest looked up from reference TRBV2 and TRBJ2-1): EPEVTQTPSHQVTQMGQEVILRCVPISNHLYFYWYRQILGQKVEFLVSFYNNEISEKSEIFDDQFSVERPDGSNFTLKIRSTKLEDSAMYFCASSGSRGRNEQFFGPGTRLTVL.